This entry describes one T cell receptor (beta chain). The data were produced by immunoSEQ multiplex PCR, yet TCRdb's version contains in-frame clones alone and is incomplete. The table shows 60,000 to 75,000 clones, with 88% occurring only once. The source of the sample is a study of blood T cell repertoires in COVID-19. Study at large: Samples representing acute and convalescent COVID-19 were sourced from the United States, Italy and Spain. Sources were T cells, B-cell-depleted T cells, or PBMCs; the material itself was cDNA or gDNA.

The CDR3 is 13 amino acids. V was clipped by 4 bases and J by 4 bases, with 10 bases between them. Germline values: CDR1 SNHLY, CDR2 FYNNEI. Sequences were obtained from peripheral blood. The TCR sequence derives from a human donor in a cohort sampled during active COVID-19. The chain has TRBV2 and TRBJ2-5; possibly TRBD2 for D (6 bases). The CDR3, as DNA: TGTGCCAGCAGTGGTCTGGGGGGAGAGACCCAGTACTTC. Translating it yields CASSGLGGETQYF.